One sample yielded the 28 T cell receptor beta chains listed below, sequenced in a study of T cell changes during pregnancy in multiple sclerosis (dated by TCRdb to between 2018 and 2021). Libraries were constructed by the immunoSEQ multiplex PCR assay. Sourced from immuneACCESS, this table was stored by TCRdb with only in-frame sequences that have V and J called. A share of the clones is absent; for the studies checked, an unresolved V gene accounts for under half, and the remainder has no known explanation. The sample yields approximately 100,000 clones; 85% to 95% were counted once. 4.3% of the sample lies in the top ten. The sample here was peripheral blood, taken in the first trimester of pregnancy. The receptors originated from a female donor with multiple sclerosis, enrolled in a pregnancy study.

The chain employs TRBV5-4 and TRBJ2-3; TRBD2 matches at 7 bases. V dropped 4 bases and J dropped 7; count of bases not matched to a gene: 9. Germline lookup yields CDR1 SGHNT and CDR2 YYREEE (reference sequence). The CDR3 runs 14 residues. CDR3 in amino acids: CASSGAGDMNTQYF. In nucleotides, the CDR3 is TGTGCCAGCAGCGGGGCGGGGGATATGAATACGCAGTATTTT. Supplemented by reference TRBV5-4 and TRBJ2-3, the full variable domain reads ETGVTQSPTHLIKTRGQQVTLRCSSQSGHNTVSWYQQALGQGPQFIFQYYREEENGRGNFPPRFSGLQFPNYSSELNVNALELDDSALYLCASSGAGDMNTQYFGPGTRLTVL.

V is TRBV29-1 and J is TRBJ2-7; D may be TRBD1 (6 bases). The CDR3 runs 15 residues. Trimming removed 6 bases from V and 6 bases from J, with 24 bases in between. Germline assignment: CDR1 SQVTM and CDR2 ANQGSEA. CDR3: CSVALQGGAWGEQYF. The CDR3 DNA reads as TGCAGCGTCGCTCTACAGGGTGGGGCGTGGGGCGAGCAGTACTTC.

In its sample, this clone was seen once. The chain combines TRBV9 with TRBJ2-5; TRBD2 might be the D (5 bases). The germline gives CDR1 SGDLS, CDR2 YYNGEE. Trimming pared 5 bases from V and 1 base from J, leaving 12 bases between. CDR3 length: 14 amino acids. The CDR3 here is CASSDGLFQETQYF. The CDR3 DNA follows: TGTGCCAGCAGTGACGGACTTTTCCAAGAGACCCAGTACTTC.

This chain connects TRBV6-1 to TRBJ2-1; D possibly corresponds to TRBD2 (5 bases). This CDR3 has 15 amino acids. V lost 1 base and J 0 bases, leaving 7 bases between the germline ends. CDR1 is MNHNS and CDR2 is SASEGT in the germline V gene. The CDR3 region has the DNA TGTGCCAGCAGTGAAGTCGCGGGCTCCTACAATGAGCAGTTCTTC. Translating gives CASSEVAGSYNEQFF.

The V gene is TRBV6-1, the J gene TRBJ1-5; tentative D call: TRBD1 (5 bases). This CDR3 spans 15 amino acids. CDR1 MNHNS and CDR2 SASEGT come from the germline V gene. V lost 0 bases and J lost 7, with 13 bases in between. The CDR3 nucleotides read TGTGCCAGCAGTGAAGCTCCCAGGGATGTACAGCCCCAGCATTTT. Amino acids: CASSEAPRDVQPQHF.

The chain links TRBV7-9 to TRBJ1-2, with 9 bases matching TRBD1. V lost 5 bases to trimming and J lost 4 bases; unmatched junction nucleotides: 5. The CDR3 runs 14 residues. Germline V gene sequence: CDR1 SEHNR, CDR2 FQNEAQ (reference sequence). CDR3 amino acids: CASSGQGKFYGYTF. Here the CDR3 DNA reads TGTGCCAGCAGCGGACAGGGGAAATTCTATGGCTACACCTTC.

The chain uses TRBV7-9 and TRBJ1-5, with D maybe TRBD1 (5 bases). The CDR3 is 14 amino acids. The V end was cut by 5 bases, the J end by 5 bases, with 13 bases between. CDR1 is SEHNR and CDR2 is FQNEAQ in the germline V gene (reference sequence). CDR3 nucleotides: TGTGCCAGCAGCCACGGGGGGACTCATCAGCCCCAGCATTTT. This sequence encodes CASSHGGTHQPQHF.

V and J are TRBV19 and TRBJ2-1; 11 bases fit TRBD1. CDR1 is LNHDA and CDR2 is SQIVND in the germline V gene (reference sequence). The trim removed 6 bases at V and 8 bases at J, leaving 9 bases unmatched. This CDR3 spans 15 amino acids. CDR3 region: CASRNRDRGTDEQFF. CDR3 in DNA: TGTGCCAGTAGGAACCGGGACAGGGGGACGGATGAGCAGTTCTTC.

V and J are TRBV11-1 and TRBJ2-2; 9 bases are shared with TRBD1. Germline CDR1 reads SGHAT; CDR2 reads FQDESV (reference sequence). The CDR3 sequence is 14 residues long. The V gene end was trimmed by 2 bases and the J gene end by 8 bases; junction bases not matched to a gene: 3. CDR3 nucleotides: TGTGCCAGCAGCTTAACAGGGGGCGGAGGGGAGCTGTTTTTT. As protein: CASSLTGGGGELFF.

J is TRBJ2-3 and V is TRBV2; 7 bases align to TRBD1. The CDR3 is 14 residues long. Germline V gene lookup returns CDR1 SNHLY and CDR2 FYNNEI. V trimming: 11 bases; J trimming: 0 bases; junction bases outside the gene matches: 8. The CDR3, as DNA: TGTGCCTCTAACATGGGACAGAGCACAGATACGCAGTATTTT. Its protein product is CASNMGQSTDTQYF.

The rearrangement links TRBV13 to TRBJ2-7, with 12 bases that match TRBD2. This CDR3 contains 17 residues. Trimming removed 4 bases from V and 1 base from J; junction bases left unmatched: 8. Looked up from germline, CDR1 is PRHDT and CDR2 is FYEKMQ (reference sequence). The CDR3: CASSSRTSGDHSYEQYF. CDR3 DNA sequence: TGTGCCAGCAGCTCGAGGACTAGCGGGGACCATTCCTACGAGCAGTACTTC.

The V gene is TRBV6-1, the J gene TRBJ2-1, with 8 bases fitting TRBD2. The V segment lost 6 bases and the J segment 5 bases; nucleotides outside the gene matches: 9. Germline CDR1 is MNHNS and CDR2 is SASEGT. The CDR3 sequence is 15 residues long. The CDR3 coding sequence is TGTGCCAGCAGCCCCCCGGGACTAGGTAACAATGAGCAGTTCTTC. It codes for CASSPPGLGNNEQFF.

The V and J genes are TRBV9 and TRBJ2-2; TRBD1 is a possible D gene (6 bases). The V and J ends lost 3 bases and 3 bases respectively, with 15 bases between them. Germline V lookup: CDR1 SGDLS, CDR2 YYNGEE. This CDR3 comprises 16 residues. The chain's CDR3 is CASSAGVSADTGELFF. DNA of the CDR3: TGTGCCAGCAGCGCAGGGGTTTCAGCGGACACCGGGGAGCTGTTTTTT.

This sequence joins TRBV13 and TRBJ2-2, with D tentatively TRBD2 (5 bases). Between the trimmed V and J ends, which lost 2 bases and 5 bases, there was a span of 12 bases. CDR1 and CDR2 from the germline V gene are PRHDT and FYEKMQ (reference sequence). This CDR3 is 15 amino acids long. The CDR3 DNA is TGTGCCAGCAGCTTATTTGGCCGAGGGACCGGGGAGCTGTTTTTT. Its translation: CASSLFGRGTGELFF.

The chain carries TRBV2 and TRBJ2-7; TRBD1 matches at 8 bases. Germline V lookup: CDR1 SNHLY, CDR2 FYNNEI. This CDR3 has 14 amino acids. Trimming at V came to 4 bases and at J to 6 bases, leaving 8 bases not matched to a gene. Here the CDR3 reads CASSGTGRSVEQYF. The CDR3 DNA is TGTGCCAGCAGTGGGACAGGGCGGTCGGTCGAGCAGTACTTC. Filled out from reference TRBV2 and TRBJ2-7, the complete variable domain reads EPEVTQTPSHQVTQMGQEVILRCVPISNHLYFYWYRQILGQKVEFLVSFYNNEISEKSEIFDDQFSVERPDGSNFTLKIRSTKLEDSAMYFCASSGTGRSVEQYFGPGTRLTVT.

This clone was counted between two and nine times. The V gene is TRBV7-9, the J gene TRBJ1-5; TRBD1 aligns across 11 bases. The germline V gene has CDR1 SEHNR and CDR2 FQNEAQ (reference sequence). CDR3 length: 15 amino acids. The ends lost 1 base at V and 6 bases at J; junction bases unmatched: 2. In nucleotides, the CDR3 is TGTGCCAGCAGCTTAGAAGGACAGGGGGCTCAGCCCCAGCATTTT. It codes for CASSLEGQGAQPQHF.

This chain links TRBV6-6 with TRBJ2-7; D is perhaps TRBD1 (6 bases). The germline V gene encodes CDR1 MNHNY and CDR2 SVGAGI (reference sequence). Between the trimmed V and J ends, which lost 2 bases and 3 bases, there was a span of 17 bases. The CDR3 is made up of 16 amino acids. Here the CDR3 DNA reads TGTGCCAGCAGTTACCAGGGGAAAATATGGGACTACGAGCAGTACTTC. Amino acids: CASSYQGKIWDYEQYF.

J is TRBJ2-6 and V is TRBV5-4; 7 nucleotides agree with TRBD2. There are 18 residues in the CDR3. Per the germline V gene, CDR1 is SGHNT and CDR2 is YYREEE (reference sequence). The V gene end was trimmed by 5 bases and the J gene end by 0 bases; junction bases not matched to a gene: 11. CDR3 DNA: TGTGCCAGCAGTCCCCGGCCGGGGGGAAGCTCTGGGGCCAACGTCCTGACTTTC. Its translation is CASSPRPGGSSGANVLTF.

The chain couples TRBV7-2 to TRBJ2-5; 11 bases are shared with TRBD1. The length of the CDR3 is 15 residues. V dropped 4 bases and J dropped 5; count of bases not matched to a gene: 6. In germline, CDR1 is SGHTA, CDR2 FQGNSA. The CDR3 region has the DNA TGTGCCAGCAGCTGGACAGGGGGCGCAGGGGAGACCCAGTACTTC. It encodes CASSWTGGAGETQYF.

The V call is TRBV7-2, the J call TRBJ1-6, with no clear D. The CDR3 contains 17 residues. Germline CDR1 reads SGHTA; CDR2 reads FQGNSA. V dropped 5 bases and J dropped 0 bases, with 14 bases sitting between them. CDR3 loop: CASSEAMAGSYNSPLHF. CDR3 DNA: TGTGCCAGCAGCGAAGCGATGGCCGGCTCCTATAATTCACCCCTCCACTTT. Full variable domain (rest looked up from reference TRBV7-2 and TRBJ1-6): GAGVSQSPSNKVTEKGKDVELRCDPISGHTALYWYRQSLGQGLEFLIYFQGNSAPDKSGLPSDRFSAERTGGSVSTLTIQRTQQEDSAVYLCASSEAMAGSYNSPLHFGNGTRLTVT.

J is TRBJ2-2 and V is TRBV5-1; 7 bases are a match to TRBD1. The CDR3 extends over 15 amino acids. V lost 4 bases and J lost 4; bases outside the gene matches: 7. The germline gives CDR1 SGHRS, CDR2 YFSETQ. The CDR3: CASSLGTASTGELFF. CDR3 coding DNA: TGCGCCAGCAGCCTCGGGACAGCTAGCACCGGGGAGCTGTTTTTT.

The V and J genes are TRBV25-1 and TRBJ2-1; 10 positions match TRBD2. The length of the CDR3 is 15 residues. Germline trimming cut 3 bases from V and 6 bases from J; bases unmatched to any gene: 5. CDR1 MGHDK and CDR2 SYGVNS come from the germline V gene. As DNA, the CDR3 is TGTGCCAGCAGTGATATTAGCGGGGGGCCCAATGAGCAGTTCTTC. Encoded protein: CASSDISGGPNEQFF.

The V call is TRBV25-1, the J call TRBJ2-5, with no clear D. The ends were cut back, 3 bases at V and 5 bases at J, with 7 bases in the middle. The germline V gene has CDR1 MGHDK and CDR2 SYGVNS. This CDR3 is built from 12 residues. The DNA for the CDR3 is TGTGCCAGCAGTGAGGGCTGGGAGACCCAGTACTTC. This encodes CASSEGWETQYF.

The chain has TRBV4-1 and TRBJ2-5; 9 bases match TRBD2. Germline-derived CDR1 and CDR2 are MGHRA and YSYEKL. After removal of 4 bases from V and 1 base from J, the junction contained 7 bases not matched to a gene. The CDR3 extends over 16 amino acids. The chain's CDR3 is CASSLGLAPLQETQYF. CDR3 DNA sequence: TGCGCCAGCAGCCTCGGACTAGCGCCACTCCAAGAGACCCAGTACTTC.

The gene calls are TRBV27 and TRBJ1-1; D is unresolved. The germline gives CDR1 MNHEY, CDR2 SMNVEV (reference sequence). V lost 2 bases and J 7 bases, leaving 8 bases between the germline ends. The CDR3 loop spans 12 amino acids. For the CDR3, the DNA is TGTGCCAGCAGTTTAATTGGCAGTGAAGCTTTCTTT. Protein: CASSLIGSEAFF.

The chain links TRBV7-2 to TRBJ1-1; maybe TRBD1 (6 bases). Germline CDR1 and CDR2: SGHTA and FQGNSA. V was clipped by 6 bases and J by 2 bases, with 16 bases between them. This CDR3 is 15 amino acids long. CDR3 nucleotide sequence: TGTGCCAGCAGTCCAGACAGGCGGACCAACACTGAAGCTTTCTTT. Translation gives CASSPDRRTNTEAFF.

The chain links TRBV5-6 to TRBJ1-2; D perhaps matches TRBD1 (5 bases). The CDR3 is made up of 13 amino acids. Germline V gene lookup returns CDR1 SGHDT and CDR2 YYEEEE. V was shortened by 1 base and J by 8 bases, with 12 bases between the two germline ends. The chain's CDR3 is CASSLSQGHGYTF. CDR3 DNA sequence: TGTGCCAGCAGCTTGAGCCAGGGCCACGGCTACACCTTC. Together with reference TRBV5-6 and TRBJ1-2, the CDR3 gives the full variable domain: DAGVTQSPTHLIKTRGQQVTLRCSPKSGHDTVSWYQQALGQGPQFIFQYYEEEERQRGNFPDRFSGHQFPNYSSELNVNALLLGDSALYLCASSLSQGHGYTFGSGTRLTVV.

This chain connects TRBV5-4 to TRBJ1-6; tentatively, D is TRBD1 (5 bases). Germline-derived CDR1 and CDR2 are SGHNT and YYREEE (reference sequence). This CDR3 has 13 amino acids. V lost 3 bases and J 13 bases, leaving 14 bases between the germline ends. The CDR3 loop reads CASSSMEGMPLHF. The DNA of the CDR3 is TGTGCCAGCAGCTCAATGGAGGGGATGCCCCTCCACTTT.